Given below is one T cell receptor beta chain in context. As yet, its antigen is unknown. The data were obtained in a study of T cell responses to AZD1222 COVID-19 vaccine. Study conclusions and caveats: Donors were largely white British and mainly female; clonal diversity was possibly underestimated.

Measured with immunoSEQ multiplex PCR; TCRdb has only the in-frame clones, and not every one. The sample holds 99,000 or so clones; 85% to 90% are singletons and the top ten take 9.1%. The CDR3 runs 14 residues. The germline V gene has CDR1 SGHTA and CDR2 FQGNSA. Trimming shortened V by 2 bases and J by 4 bases, and 11 bases separated the two germline ends. The origin of this receptor is an adult in good health. The chain couples TRBV7-2 to TRBJ1-1, with a possible D match to TRBD1 (6 bases). Material: peripheral blood, obtained on day 0 of AZD1222 vaccination. This CDR3 reads CASSLQGSGTEAFF. Written as DNA, the CDR3 is TGTGCCAGCAGCTTACAGGGGTCGGGCACTGAAGCTTTCTTT.